This T cell receptor beta chain stems from a study of T cell responses to AZD1222 COVID-19 vaccine. Study-level points and caveats: At baseline, just six AZD1222 recipients tested seropositive. Donors were chiefly white British, with a greater number of females, and clonal diversity was perhaps underestimated. Spike regions recognized by vaccine-associated CD4 TCRs spanned the protein, led by 160-218 and 743-854. Repertoires in all cases were sampled only once the peak T cell response had passed.

Repertoires were generated with immunoSEQ multiplex PCR, while TCRdb's copy carries only in-frame clones and drops some. Among 90,000 to 150,000 clones listed, over 85% were seen once. This clone came up a few times. Antigen unknown. The CDR3 sequence is 17 residues long. The ends lost 5 bases at V and 4 bases at J; junction bases unmatched: 7. Germline assignment: CDR1 LNHNV and CDR2 YYDKDF (reference sequence). J is TRBJ1-6 and V is TRBV15, with 11 nucleotides matching TRBD1. The sequencing here drew on peripheral blood, taken on day 0 of AZD1222 vaccination. This TCR was recovered from an adult in good health. The CDR3 is CATSSRDRGSYNSPLHF. The CDR3 DNA is TGTGCCACCAGCTCCCGGGACAGGGGGTCTTATAATTCACCCCTCCACTTT.